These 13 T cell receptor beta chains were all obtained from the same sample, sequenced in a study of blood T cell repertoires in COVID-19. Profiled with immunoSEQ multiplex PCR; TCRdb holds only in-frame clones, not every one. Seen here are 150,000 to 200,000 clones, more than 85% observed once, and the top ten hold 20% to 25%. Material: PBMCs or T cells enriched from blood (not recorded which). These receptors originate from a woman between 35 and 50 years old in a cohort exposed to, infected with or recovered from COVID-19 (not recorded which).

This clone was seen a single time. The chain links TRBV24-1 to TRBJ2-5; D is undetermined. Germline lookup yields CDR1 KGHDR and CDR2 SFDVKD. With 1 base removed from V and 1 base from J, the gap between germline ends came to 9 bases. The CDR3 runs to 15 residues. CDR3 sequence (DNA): TGTGCCACCAGTGATTTCCGAGATTTCCAAGAGACCCAGTACTTC. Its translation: CATSDFRDFQETQYF.

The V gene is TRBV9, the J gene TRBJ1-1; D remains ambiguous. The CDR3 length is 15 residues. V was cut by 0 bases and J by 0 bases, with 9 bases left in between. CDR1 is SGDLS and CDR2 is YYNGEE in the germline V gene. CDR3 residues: CASSVGTAMNTEAFF. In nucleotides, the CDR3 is TGTGCCAGCAGCGTAGGGACTGCCATGAACACTGAAGCTTTCTTT.

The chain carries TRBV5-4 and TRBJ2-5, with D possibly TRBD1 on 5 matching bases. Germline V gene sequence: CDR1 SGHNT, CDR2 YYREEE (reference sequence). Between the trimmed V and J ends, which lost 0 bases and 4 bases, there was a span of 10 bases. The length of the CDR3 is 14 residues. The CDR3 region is CASSLVAGPETQYF. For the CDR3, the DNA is TGTGCCAGCAGCTTGGTTGCAGGGCCAGAGACCCAGTACTTC.

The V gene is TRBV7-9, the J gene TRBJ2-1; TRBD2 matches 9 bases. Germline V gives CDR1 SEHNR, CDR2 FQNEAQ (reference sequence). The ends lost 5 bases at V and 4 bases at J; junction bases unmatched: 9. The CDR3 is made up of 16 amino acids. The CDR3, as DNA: TGTGCCAGCAGCGCCACCGGAGCGGGGGGATACAATGAGCAGTTCTTC. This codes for CASSATGAGGYNEQFF. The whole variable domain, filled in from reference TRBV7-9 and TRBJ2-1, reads DTGVSQNPRHKITKRGQNVTFRCDPISEHNRLYWYRQTLGQGPEFLTYFQNEAQLEKSRLLSDRFSAERPKGSFSTLEIQRTEQGDSAMYLCASSATGAGGYNEQFFGPGTRLTVL.

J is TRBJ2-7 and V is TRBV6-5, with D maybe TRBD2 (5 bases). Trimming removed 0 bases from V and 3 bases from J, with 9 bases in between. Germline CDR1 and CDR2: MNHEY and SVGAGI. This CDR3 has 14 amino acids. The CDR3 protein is CASSYSNRDYEQYF. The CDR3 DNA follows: TGTGCCAGCAGTTACTCGAATCGGGACTACGAGCAGTACTTC.

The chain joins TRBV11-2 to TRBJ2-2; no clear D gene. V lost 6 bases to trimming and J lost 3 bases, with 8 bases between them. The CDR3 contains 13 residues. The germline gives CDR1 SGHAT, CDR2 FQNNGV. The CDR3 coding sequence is TGTGCCAGCAGTCGCGCCTACACCGGGGAGCTGTTTTTT. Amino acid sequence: CASSRAYTGELFF.

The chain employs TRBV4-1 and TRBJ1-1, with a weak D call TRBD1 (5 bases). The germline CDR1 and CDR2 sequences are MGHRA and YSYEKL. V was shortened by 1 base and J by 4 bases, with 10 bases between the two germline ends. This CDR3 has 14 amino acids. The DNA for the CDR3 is TGCGCCAGCAGCCAAGTGGGGGGGTTCACTGAAGCTTTCTTT. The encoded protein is CASSQVGGFTEAFF.

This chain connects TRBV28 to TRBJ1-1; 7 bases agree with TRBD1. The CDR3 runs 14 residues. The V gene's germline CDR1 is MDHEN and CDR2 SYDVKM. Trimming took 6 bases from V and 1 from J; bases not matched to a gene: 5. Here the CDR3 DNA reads TGTGCCAGCAGCCTGGGACAGACGAACACTGAAGCTTTCTTT. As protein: CASSLGQTNTEAFF.

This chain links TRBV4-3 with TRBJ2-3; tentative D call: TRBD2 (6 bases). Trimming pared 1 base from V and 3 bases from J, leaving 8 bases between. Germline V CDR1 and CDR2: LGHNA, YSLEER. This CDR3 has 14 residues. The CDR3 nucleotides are TGCGCCAGCAGCCAAGCACGGGAGACAGATACGCAGTATTTT. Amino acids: CASSQARETDTQYF.

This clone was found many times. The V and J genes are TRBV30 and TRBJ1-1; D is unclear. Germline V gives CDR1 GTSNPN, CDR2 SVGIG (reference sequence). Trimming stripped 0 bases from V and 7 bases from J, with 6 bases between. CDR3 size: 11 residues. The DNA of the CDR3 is TGTGCCTGGAGTGTATATAGTGAAGCTTTCTTT. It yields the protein CAWSVYSEAFF.

The chain's CDR3 is CASSLGRDSWNEQFF. CDR3 sequence (DNA): TGTGCCAGCAGCTTAGGCCGCGACAGTTGGAATGAGCAGTTCTTC. This chain uses TRBV13 with TRBJ2-1; D is perhaps TRBD1 (5 bases). In germline, CDR1 is PRHDT, CDR2 FYEKMQ (reference sequence). This CDR3 spans 15 amino acids. V was trimmed by 0 bases and J by 7 bases, leaving 13 bases between them.

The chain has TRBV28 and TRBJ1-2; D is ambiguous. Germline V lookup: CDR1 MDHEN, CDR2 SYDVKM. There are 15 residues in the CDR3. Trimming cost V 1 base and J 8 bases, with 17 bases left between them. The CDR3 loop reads CASSLFRQAEVGYTF. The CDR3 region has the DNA TGTGCCAGCAGTTTATTTCGGCAGGCGGAGGTAGGCTACACCTTC.

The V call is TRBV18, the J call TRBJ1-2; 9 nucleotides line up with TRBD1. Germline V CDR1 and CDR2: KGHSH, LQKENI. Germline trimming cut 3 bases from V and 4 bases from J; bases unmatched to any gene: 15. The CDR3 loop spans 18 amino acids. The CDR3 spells CASSPDFRDRVFFYGYTF. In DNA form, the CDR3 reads TGTGCCAGCTCACCCGACTTCCGGGACAGGGTATTTTTCTATGGCTACACCTTC.